The sequence of this T cell receptor beta chain was determined in a study of regulatory dendritic cells for organ transplantation (dated by TCRdb to the late 2010s). In terms of the full investigation: The TCRbeta repertoires of sorted naive and memory CD4+ and CD8+ T cells were sequenced before and after allostimulation with regulatory or mature dendritic cells. Overall results and qualifications from the work: In both subjects, allostimulation led to expansion of memory CD8+ clones, although regulatory dendritic cells appeared to cause more limited expansion than mature dendritic cells did. Only a couple of subjects were sequenced, and considerable between-individual heterogeneity in the alloreactive memory CD8+ T cell pool was noted by the authors. Naive CD4+ and CD8+ T cells showed highly diverse repertoires, whereas memory cells were less diverse and memory CD8+ cells were the most oligoclonal. Of the resting subsets, memory CD8+ T cells had the largest number of alloreactive TCR clonotypes.

This clone was picked up one time. There is no known antigen for this receptor. No qualities accompany the bases; no much larger clone lies one base away. Multiplexed two-step PCR with Vbeta-specific forward primers and Jbeta-specific reverse primers was used to amplify TCRbeta CDR3 regions. TCRbeta libraries were sequenced on an Illumina instrument through the immunoSEQ service. Regarding the original processing steps: IMGT annotation was used to assign V, D and J genes, and synthetic CDR3 analogues were used to correct counts for multiplex PCR bias. In the immunoSEQ Analyzer, repertoire clonality was calculated as one minus normalized Shannon entropy. Whether a clone counted as expanded was decided by Fisher's exact test with Benjamini-Hochberg false discovery rate control and a two-tailed cutoff of P<0.01. As stored in TCRdb, this immuneACCESS dataset retains in-frame rearrangements with V and J assigned. A fraction of the clones does not appear; measured against another copy, unresolved V genes explain less than half of the discrepancy, and the remainder lacks a known reason. That table is the source of V, J and clone size, and D and trimming were worked out from the DNA. Here the sample has roughly 30,000 clones; approximately 86% occur a single time. Approximately 0.44% of the sample rests with the top ten.

Naive T cells were sorted as CD45RA+ and memory T cells as CD45RO+ CD4+ or CD8+ cells by FACS. T cells for TCR sequencing came from two healthy control subjects. Sorted T cell subsets that were not stimulated were used as baseline controls for the mixed lymphocyte reactions. Genomic DNA was extracted with the Qiagen DNeasy Blood & Tissue Kit. This receptor was identified in a human donor in good health. The sample comprised naive CD8+ T cells from blood. This sample's cell subset or site label indicates: CD45RA+ naive T cells.

The CDR3 region has the sequence CASSPGDRRYNEQFF. DNA sequence: TGTGCCAGCAGCCCTGGGGACAGGAGATACAATGAGCAGTTCTTC. The chain is made from TRBV9 and TRBJ2-1; the central 8 bases match TRBD1. Trimming takes 4 bases off V and 4 bases off J; junction bases not matched to a gene: 7. CDR1 and CDR2, looked up from the germline V gene, are SGDLS and YYNGEE. From its cysteine to its phenylalanine, the CDR3 spans 15 amino acids. Left in the record is the CDR3 DNA by itself, 45 bases read in frame from the first base.